This entry lists 21 T cell receptor beta chains sequenced from one sample in a study of T cell responses to AZD1222 COVID-19 vaccine. Libraries were prepared by immunoSEQ multiplex PCR; TCRdb keeps only in-frame clonotypes and omits some of them. The data show 84,000 or so clones, 88% seen once. The sequencing here drew on peripheral blood, taken on day 0 of MenACWY control vaccination. The source of these receptors is an adult in good health.

The V and J genes are TRBV5-1 and TRBJ2-7, with D possibly TRBD1 on 5 matching bases. The germline V gene has CDR1 SGHRS and CDR2 YFSETQ. The CDR3 runs to 13 residues. V gave up 4 bases and J gave up 9 bases, with 17 bases separating them. The CDR3 sequence: CASSAQQDQGQYF. Here the CDR3 DNA reads TGCGCCAGCAGCGCACAACAGGATCAGGGGCAGTACTTC.

The gene calls are TRBV5-6 and TRBJ2-5, with D possibly being TRBD1 (6 bases). Germline V lookup: CDR1 SGHDT, CDR2 YYEEEE. V was pared by 4 bases and J by 3 bases, with 10 bases between. This CDR3 is 13 amino acids long. The DNA for the CDR3 is TGTGCCAGCAGCGGGACACGTAAAGAGACCCAGTACTTC. Encoded protein: CASSGTRKETQYF. Full variable domain (missing parts from reference TRBV5-6 and TRBJ2-5): DAGVTQSPTHLIKTRGQQVTLRCSPKSGHDTVSWYQQALGQGPQFIFQYYEEEERQRGNFPDRFSGHQFPNYSSELNVNALLLGDSALYLCASSGTRKETQYFGPGTRLLVL.

The genes are TRBV24-1 and TRBJ2-3; no clear D. The CDR3 totals 17 residues. CDR1 is KGHDR and CDR2 is SFDVKD in the germline V gene. Trimming stripped 2 bases from V and 0 bases from J, with 14 bases between. The CDR3 spells CATSDSYASTSTDTQYF. The CDR3 coding sequence is TGTGCCACCAGTGATTCTTATGCCAGTACCAGCACAGATACGCAGTATTTT.

This clone was recorded a few times. The J gene is TRBJ1-6, the V gene TRBV15, with TRBD1 identical over 8 bases. Germline CDR1 reads LNHNV; CDR2 reads YYDKDF (reference sequence). Trimming removed 9 bases from V and 7 bases from J; junction bases left unmatched: 5. This CDR3 contains 13 residues. The CDR3 DNA reads TGTGCCACGAACAGGGGGGGCAATTCACCCCTCCACTTT. Its translation: CATNRGGNSPLHF. Complete variable domain (other parts from reference TRBV15 and TRBJ1-6): DAMVIQNPRYQVTQFGKPVTLSCSQTLNHNVMYWYQQKSSQAPKLLFHYYDKDFNNEADTPDNFQSRRPNTSFCFLDIRSPGLGDTAMYLCATNRGGNSPLHFGNGTRLTVT.

This sequence joins TRBV27 and TRBJ1-2; TRBD1 is a possible D gene (6 bases). The CDR3 runs 15 residues. Per the germline V gene, CDR1 is MNHEY and CDR2 is SMNVEV (reference sequence). Deletions cut 8 bases from V and 0 bases from J, with 16 bases between. The CDR3 reads CASSTGGASNYGYTF. For the CDR3, the DNA is TGTGCCAGCTCGACAGGAGGGGCGTCTAACTATGGCTACACCTTC.

The chain employs TRBV11-2 and TRBJ2-2; D is perhaps TRBD2 (5 bases). V was trimmed by 4 bases and J by 4 bases, leaving 7 bases between them. Germline assignment: CDR1 SGHAT and CDR2 FQNNGV. There are 13 residues in the CDR3. The CDR3 loop reads CASSSGSTGELFF. The CDR3 DNA follows: TGTGCCAGCAGCTCGGGGAGCACCGGGGAGCTGTTTTTT.

This chain uses TRBV11-2 with TRBJ1-3, with no clear D. The ends were cut back, 2 bases at V and 3 bases at J, with 11 bases in the middle. CDR3 length: 15 residues. CDR1 and CDR2 (germline): SGHAT, FQNNGV. CDR3 loop: CASSLLATGGNTIYF. The CDR3 DNA is TGTGCCAGCAGCTTACTAGCCACGGGTGGAAACACCATATATTTT.

The chain couples TRBV30 to TRBJ1-3; D is ambiguous. V lost 3 bases and J lost 3, with 9 bases in between. This CDR3 comprises 13 residues. Germline V CDR1 and CDR2: GTSNPN, SVGIG (reference sequence). CDR3 nucleotide sequence: TGTGCCTGGAGATGGGCAGTTGGAAACACCATATATTTT. Translation gives CAWRWAVGNTIYF.

The sample holds one count of this clone. This chain links TRBV5-5 with TRBJ1-2; tentatively, D is TRBD1 (6 bases). Trimming removed 0 bases from V and 0 bases from J, with 12 bases in between. CDR1 is SGHKS, CDR2 YYEKEE, per germline (reference sequence). The CDR3 has 16 amino acids. As DNA, the CDR3 is TGTGCCAGCAGCTTGGGTGTGGGGGCCCCTAACTATGGCTACACCTTC. Protein product: CASSLGVGAPNYGYTF.

V is TRBV30 and J is TRBJ2-1, with D perhaps matching TRBD2 (7 bases). Trimming removed 1 base from V and 8 bases from J, with 12 bases in between. CDR3 length equals 13 residues. Germline CDR1 GTSNPN, CDR2 SVGIG (reference sequence). The CDR3 region is CAWSEGGVYEQFF. CDR3 coding DNA: TGTGCCTGGAGTGAAGGGGGGGTCTATGAGCAGTTCTTC.

The chain recombines TRBV15 with TRBJ2-5; D gene ambiguous. This CDR3 region has 11 residues. The ends were cut back, 0 bases at V and 6 bases at J, with 2 bases in the middle. Germline V lookup: CDR1 LNHNV, CDR2 YYDKDF (reference sequence). CDR3 protein: CATSREKTQYF. CDR3 bases: TGTGCCACCAGCAGAGAGAAGACCCAGTACTTC.

This clone showed up just once. This sequence joins TRBV5-5 and TRBJ2-3, with 9 bases matching TRBD1. Germline values: CDR1 SGHKS, CDR2 YYEKEE (reference sequence). The CDR3 sequence is 16 residues long. The trim removed 4 bases at V and 1 base at J, leaving 7 bases unmatched. CDR3 DNA: TGTGCCAGCAGCCAAGGGACAGGGATCGGCACAGATACGCAGTATTTT. Protein sequence: CASSQGTGIGTDTQYF. The full variable domain, rest sourced from reference TRBV5-5 and TRBJ2-3, is DAGVTQSPTHLIKTRGQQVTLRCSPISGHKSVSWYQQVLGQGPQFIFQYYEKEERGRGNFPDRFSARQFPNYSSELNVNALLLGDSALYLCASSQGTGIGTDTQYFGPGTRLTVL.

This chain links TRBV9 with TRBJ1-1; possible D gene TRBD1, 5 bases. The CDR3 covers 14 residues. V lost 0 bases and J lost 3, with 9 bases in between. Germline loops: CDR1 SGDLS, CDR2 YYNGEE. The DNA for the CDR3 is TGTGCCAGCAGCGTAGGCAAAGGGGACACTGAAGCTTTCTTT. Translated: CASSVGKGDTEAFF.

The rearrangement joins TRBV28 to TRBJ1-3; D gene ambiguous. Trimming pared 6 bases from V and 0 bases from J, leaving 12 bases between. The CDR3 spans 15 residues. CDR1 and CDR2 from the germline V gene are MDHEN and SYDVKM. This CDR3 reads CASSPGRSSGNTIYF. The CDR3 DNA reads TGTGCCAGCAGCCCCGGACGGTCCTCTGGAAACACCATATATTTT.

V gene TRBV5-1 combines with J gene TRBJ2-5; 11 bases line up with TRBD2. Trimming cost V 4 bases and J 4 bases; bases outside gene matches: 6. CDR1 is SGHRS, CDR2 YFSETQ, per germline. The CDR3 is made up of 15 amino acids. CDR3 sequence reads: CASSPPTSGVETQYF. CDR3 DNA sequence: TGCGCCAGCAGCCCCCCGACTAGCGGGGTAGAGACCCAGTACTTC. The full variable domain, rest sourced from reference TRBV5-1 and TRBJ2-5, is KAGVTQTPRYLIKTRGQQVTLSCSPISGHRSVSWYQQTPGQGLQFLFEYFSETQRNKGNFPGRFSGRQFSNSRSEMNVSTLELGDSALYLCASSPPTSGVETQYFGPGTRLLVL.

This clone was recorded once. This chain connects TRBV18 to TRBJ2-7; 7 bases are a match to TRBD1. The CDR3 runs to 15 residues. Looked up from germline, CDR1 is KGHSH and CDR2 is LQKENI. The junction had 4 bases not matched to a gene; V was cut back by 0 bases and J by 2 bases. CDR3 DNA sequence: TGTGCCAGCTCACCACCAGCAGGGGGTACCTACGAGCAGTACTTC. Amino acid sequence: CASSPPAGGTYEQYF.

The chain couples TRBV11-3 to TRBJ2-3; D tentatively fits TRBD1 or TRBD2 (5 bases each). Germline V CDR1 and CDR2: SGHNT, YENEEA. The V and J ends lost 7 bases and 2 bases respectively, with 16 bases between them. The CDR3 sequence is 15 residues long. The CDR3 loop reads CASTLGDGYTDTQYF. The DNA of the CDR3 is TGTGCCAGCACTCTAGGGGACGGCTACACAGATACGCAGTATTTT.

V is TRBV5-1 and J is TRBJ2-7; D is unclear. Trimming removed 4 bases from V and 0 bases from J, with 11 bases in between. Germline V lookup: CDR1 SGHRS, CDR2 YFSETQ. The CDR3 sequence is 14 residues long. The CDR3 bases are TGCGCCAGCAGCGACCAAGGAAGCTCCTACGAGCAGTACTTC. Protein sequence: CASSDQGSSYEQYF.

The chain joins TRBV19 to TRBJ2-5, with D unresolved. Trimming shortened V by 6 bases and J by 5 bases, and 16 bases separated the two germline ends. The V gene's germline CDR1 is LNHDA and CDR2 SQIVND (reference sequence). CDR3 length equals 14 residues. The CDR3 coding sequence is TGTGCCAGTAGCCTGACCTGGGTGGAGGAGACCCAGTACTTC. Amino acid sequence: CASSLTWVEETQYF.

V usage is TRBV9 and J usage is TRBJ2-2; D not certain. Between the trimmed V and J ends, which lost 0 bases and 4 bases, there was a span of 10 bases. Germline V gene data show CDR1 as SGDLS and CDR2 as YYNGEE. The CDR3 runs 15 residues. CDR3 sequence (DNA): TGTGCCAGCAGCGTAGTGAGCGATAGCACCGGGGAGCTGTTTTTT. Amino acids: CASSVVSDSTGELFF.

This clone was seen only once. V and J are TRBV19 and TRBJ2-3; TRBD2 might be the D (6 bases). Trimming left V 10 bases short and J 6 bases short, with 11 bases between. The CDR3 consists of 11 residues. The V gene's germline CDR1 is LNHDA and CDR2 SQIVND (reference sequence). In DNA, the CDR3 is TGTGCCAACGGGGGAGAGGATACGCAGTATTTT. Its protein product is CANGGEDTQYF.